These 17 T cell receptor beta chains originate from one sample sequenced in a study of blood T cell repertoires in COVID-19. The protocol was immunoSEQ multiplex PCR, while the TCRdb copy is restricted to in-frame clones and leaves out a portion. The sample shows under 200,000 clones, around 86% of them seen only once. Input material: peripheral blood. The receptor set was obtained from a middle-aged woman with acute or convalescent COVID-19.

The genes are TRBV27 and TRBJ2-3; TRBD2 might be the D (6 bases). The length of the CDR3 is 17 residues. V was shortened by 1 base and J by 0 bases, with 14 bases between the two germline ends. The germline V gene encodes CDR1 MNHEY and CDR2 SMNVEV (reference sequence). The CDR3 DNA follows: TGTGCCAGCAGTTTATTTACGGGAGCTACTAGCACAGATACGCAGTATTTT. Residues: CASSLFTGATSTDTQYF.

The CDR3 DNA sequence: TGTGCCAGCAGCCAAGCTCATTTGGACAGAAGCACAGATACGCAGTATTTT. Translating gives CASSQAHLDRSTDTQYF. The J gene is TRBJ2-3, the V gene TRBV4-2, with D perhaps matching TRBD1 (6 bases). Between the trimmed V and J ends, which lost 1 base and 0 bases, there was a span of 14 bases. Germline CDR1 is LGHNA and CDR2 is YNFKEQ. This CDR3 is built from 17 residues.

The gene calls are TRBV4-2 and TRBJ2-7; possible D gene TRBD1, 5 bases. CDR1 and CDR2 (germline): LGHNA, YNFKEQ. Trimming cost V 4 bases and J 0 bases, with 10 bases left between them. CDR3 size: 14 residues. The CDR3 region is CASSRAQDSYEQYF. The CDR3 DNA reads as TGTGCCAGCAGCCGTGCACAGGACTCCTACGAGCAGTACTTC.

The V gene is TRBV28, the J gene TRBJ2-3, with TRBD2 matching over 11 bases. The CDR3 sequence is 17 residues long. V shed 4 bases, J shed 3 bases, and the junction held 9 bases outside the gene matches. Germline CDR1 is MDHEN and CDR2 is SYDVKM. CDR3 region: CASSSPGLAESTDTQYF. DNA for the CDR3: TGTGCCAGCAGTTCCCCGGGACTAGCGGAAAGTACAGATACGCAGTATTTT. The variable domain in full, with the rest retrieved from reference TRBV28 and TRBJ2-3, is DVKVTQSSRYLVKRTGEKVFLECVQDMDHENMFWYRQDPGLGLRLIYFSYDVKMKEKGDIPEGYSVSREKKERFSLILESASTNQTSMYLCASSSPGLAESTDTQYFGPGTRLTVL.

This clone occurred a few times. The rearrangement links TRBV5-4 to TRBJ2-2, with a possible D match to TRBD1 (6 bases). V shed 0 bases and J shed 1 base, with 10 bases lying between them. CDR1 and CDR2 (germline): SGHNT, YYREEE (reference sequence). CDR3 size: 16 residues. The CDR3: CASSLVPGVNTGELFF. The CDR3 DNA reads TGTGCCAGCAGCTTGGTCCCAGGGGTGAACACCGGGGAGCTGTTTTTT.

The V call is TRBV9, the J call TRBJ2-1; 12 bases align to TRBD2. Looked up from germline, CDR1 is SGDLS and CDR2 is YYNGEE. V shed 6 bases, J shed 15 bases, and the junction held 7 bases outside the gene matches. CDR3 length: 12 residues. CDR3 nucleotides: TGTGCCAGCAATGAACTAGCGGGAGGACTGTTCTTC. Its protein product is CASNELAGGLFF.

V is TRBV11-1 and J is TRBJ2-7, with 9 bases lining up with TRBD1. The ends lost 5 bases at V and 3 bases at J; junction bases unmatched: 5. Germline loops: CDR1 SGHAT, CDR2 FQDESV (reference sequence). This CDR3 has 14 amino acids. CDR3 bases: TGTGCCAGCAGCGACCGGGACAGGGACTACGAGCAGTACTTC. Translating it yields CASSDRDRDYEQYF.

The chain links TRBV2 to TRBJ1-2, with 7 bases matching TRBD1. CDR1 is SNHLY and CDR2 is FYNNEI in the germline V gene. The CDR3 loop spans 14 amino acids. V shed 7 bases, J shed 0 bases, and the junction held 5 bases outside the gene matches. The CDR3 region has the DNA TGTGCCAGCACCCAGGGGGATGCTAACTATGGCTACACCTTC. This encodes CASTQGDANYGYTF. Using reference TRBV2 and TRBJ1-2 for the parts outside the CDR3, the full variable domain is EPEVTQTPSHQVTQMGQEVILRCVPISNHLYFYWYRQILGQKVEFLVSFYNNEISEKSEIFDDQFSVERPDGSNFTLKIRSTKLEDSAMYFCASTQGDANYGYTFGSGTRLTVV.

The gene calls are TRBV25-1 and TRBJ1-1; 8 bases map to TRBD1. This CDR3 is built from 14 residues. The V gene end was trimmed by 2 bases and the J gene end by 5 bases; junction bases not matched to a gene: 4. CDR1 is MGHDK, CDR2 SYGVNS, per germline. The CDR3 region is CASSEQGARTEAFF. The CDR3 DNA is TGTGCCAGCAGTGAACAGGGGGCGCGGACTGAAGCTTTCTTT.

The chain combines TRBV28 with TRBJ1-5; D is uncertain. The length of the CDR3 is 16 residues. V shed 5 bases and J shed 5 bases, with 19 bases lying between them. The V gene's germline CDR1 is MDHEN and CDR2 SYDVKM. The CDR3 sequence is CASSPPREGIHQPQHF. The CDR3 coding sequence is TGTGCCAGCAGTCCCCCGCGGGAGGGAATCCATCAGCCCCAGCATTTT.

About this clone itself: Additional DNA sequences in this sample encode the identical CDR3. This chain connects TRBV9 to TRBJ2-7; TRBD2 is a possible D gene (5 bases). CDR3 length: 13 residues. Trimming took off 3 bases at V and 1 base at J, with 8 bases between the two ends. Germline assignment: CDR1 SGDLS and CDR2 YYNGEE. The CDR3 DNA sequence: TGTGCCAGCAGCGAGGGAGATTCCTACGAGCAGTACTTC. Amino acids: CASSEGDSYEQYF.

The J gene is TRBJ2-7, the V gene TRBV19; tentative D call: TRBD2 (5 bases). V was pared by 4 bases and J by 2 bases, with 18 bases between. The CDR3 consists of 16 residues. Germline V CDR1 and CDR2: LNHDA, SQIVND (reference sequence). For the CDR3, the DNA is TGTGCCAGTAGTACCCGGGCGGGCGCTTTCACCTACGAGCAGTACTTC. It translates to CASSTRAGAFTYEQYF.

The CDR3 DNA reads as TGTGCCAGTAGTCGGTCACAGGGCCATCAGCCCCAGCATTTT. Translated, it gives CASSRSQGHQPQHF. The J gene is TRBJ1-5, the V gene TRBV19; TRBD1 might be the D (6 bases). V was cut by 5 bases and J by 5 bases, with 13 bases left in between. The CDR3 has 14 residues. Germline V gene data show CDR1 as LNHDA and CDR2 as SQIVND (reference sequence).

The V and J genes are TRBV30 and TRBJ2-1; 11 bases match TRBD2. Germline assignment: CDR1 GTSNPN and CDR2 SVGIG (reference sequence). After removal of 5 bases from V and 8 bases from J, the junction contained 14 bases not matched to a gene. The CDR3 consists of 16 residues. As DNA, the CDR3 is TGTGCCTGGCCCAGCCCGCGACTAGCGGGGTTCGATGAGCAGTTCTTC. This encodes CAWPSPRLAGFDEQFF.

Only one count was recorded for this clone. The gene calls are TRBV7-2 and TRBJ2-2, with 9 bases identical to TRBD2. With V trimmed by 5 bases and J by 9 bases, 16 bases remained unmatched. CDR1 is SGHTA and CDR2 is FQGNSA in the germline V gene. This CDR3 has 17 residues. CDR3 sequence: CASSVPAGGLTPRELFF. CDR3 coding DNA: TGTGCCAGCAGCGTACCCGCGGGGGGGTTAACCCCGAGGGAGCTGTTTTTT.

The gene calls are TRBV10-3 and TRBJ2-1; 9 bases map to TRBD2. The CDR3 contains 12 residues. The germline CDR1 and CDR2 sequences are ENHRY and SYGVKD. Trimming cost V 8 bases and J 15 bases; bases outside gene matches: 11. CDR3 protein: CAIGGTSSFPFF. The CDR3 DNA reads as TGTGCCATCGGAGGGACTAGCAGTTTTCCGTTCTTC.

V and J are TRBV28 and TRBJ1-6; D is uncertain. The CDR3 sequence is 14 residues long. Germline CDR1 is MDHEN and CDR2 is SYDVKM. V was shortened by 3 bases and J by 7 bases, with 10 bases between the two germline ends. DNA for the CDR3: TGTGCCAGCAGTTTGAGGCGGTCAAATTCACCCCTCCACTTT. It translates to CASSLRRSNSPLHF.